This TCR beta chain emerged from a study of T cell changes during pregnancy in multiple sclerosis. CDR3 length equals 15 residues. Germline lookup yields CDR1 MNHNS and CDR2 SASEGT. V shed 4 bases and J 4 bases; nucleotides not matched to a gene: 1. The protocol was immunoSEQ multiplex PCR, while the TCRdb copy is restricted to in-frame clones and leaves out a portion. Among tens of thousands of clones listed, about nine tenths were seen once. The sample here was peripheral blood, taken in the third trimester of pregnancy. The V call is TRBV6-1, the J call TRBJ2-3; 14 nucleotides line up with TRBD2. The TCR comes from a female donor in good health, enrolled as a control in a pregnancy study. The CDR3, as DNA: TGTGCCAGCAGTGGACTAGCGGGGGGGCCAGATACGCAGTATTTT. Translating it yields CASSGLAGGPDTQYF.